This T cell receptor (beta chain) comes out of a study of cytomegalovirus exposure and HLA in healthy donors (dated by TCRdb to 2016 to 2017). The study in broad terms: An earlier analysis of roughly 500 of the donors reported approximately 290 Gb of sequence data and roughly 100 million unique TCR beta sequences from about 179 million T cells. An early release that covered about 600 HLA-typed donors contained approximately 300 gigabases of sequencing data and roughly 84 million unique TCR sequences. Of the 350 to 450 genotyped donors, 65% to 90% fell in the genetic ancestry cluster associated with self-reported Caucasian donors. The study aimed to test whether signatures of past pathogen exposure could be identified by cataloging public T cell receptors. The study used immunosequencing to profile the T cell repertoires of around 600 subjects and linked those repertoires to cytomegalovirus serostatus. A separate validation cohort of 100 to 150 different subjects was used in addition to the 666-subject first cohort. High-throughput TCR immunosequencing, statistical association of individual TCRs with disease status, and machine learning were combined to predict cytomegalovirus infection status. A later analysis re-analyzed previously published TCR beta repertoires from 660 or so donors and added high-resolution HLA genotyping to study TCR occurrence patterns. The later analysis used no new phenotypic data to find candidate immune exposures, relying instead on TCR beta sequences and their occurrence across donors. An earlier analysis of 587 of the donors applied high-throughput TCR beta sequencing to assess whether each TCR beta V gene segment acted as functional or pseudogenic. Donor age, sex, ethnicity and CMV serostatus were compiled alongside the repertoire data. In a later genetic analysis, genome-wide SNP genotypes for 398 of the 666 donors were used, and that subset was treated as a discovery cohort. Every discovery cohort repertoire had been produced on one sequencing platform. Class I and class II HLA loci were covered by the typing at four-digit resolution. The number of typed donors differed by locus: roughly 620-640 for A, B, C, DRB1 and DQB1; some 500 for DQA1; some 610 for DPA1; and 450 to 480 for DPB1. About five DR-DQ haplotypes were handled as single units for association and clustering because linkage in the cohort was strong. Among several hundred genotyped donors of the cohort, an average of around 220,000 unique TCR beta nucleotide sequences was sequenced per donor, of which roughly 17% were non-productive. Overall study outcomes, separate from this receptor: A later analysis associated about 16,000 TCR beta sequences with specific HLA alleles at a false discovery rate of 0.05. The presence/absence analyses assumed that sequencing depth was roughly uniform across donors, and that assumption may not be true. Because HLA typing was missing for some donors at each locus, association tests included only the typed subset. An association between a missense DCLRE1C variant and V-gene and J-gene trimming of TCR beta chains was found in a later genetic analysis and replicated in an independent cohort. Linkage disequilibrium might explain the correlated functional status among segregating V segments, but an unknown experimental factor could not be ruled out. In a later analysis, the rate of TCR association differed among HLA loci, with DRB1 alleles having the most associated TCRs and HLA-C alleles having the fewest. CMV serostatus was the only immune exposure information available for the cohort. Because counts were too low, under 20 rarely observed V segments, including chromosome 9 orphons, were left out of the earlier analysis of 587 of the donors. Only TCR beta chains were sequenced in this cohort, and the absence of alpha or paired-chain data limited detectable features. A further reported finding was that TCR beta sequences accurately predicted the HLA-A and HLA-B alleles for most subjects in the first cohort. A later genetic analysis reported fewer N-insertions in productive TCRs among donors in an Asian-associated ancestry cluster than the roughly 670-donor mean. When HLA alleles, especially DR and DQ, strongly co-occurred, attributing TCR associations to individual alleles was difficult. The sequencing pipeline was judged likely to have produced a cluster of highly shared sequence variants as a technical artifact. A later analysis found that HLA-associated TCR beta chains were more clonally expanded and had lower generation probabilities than equally common non-associated chains. According to a later analysis, parvovirus B19, influenza, CMV and Epstein-Barr virus appeared linked to several top co-occurrence clusters. In an earlier analysis of under 600 of the donors, most TCR beta V segments were observed in productive rearrangements about 87% or about 30% of the time, broadly matching IMGT annotations. In vitro tests confirmed that a few of the cytomegalovirus-associated TCR beta chains recognize cytomegalovirus antigens. According to the authors, the approach could potentially be generalized to other disease states and immunological phenotypes. A later analysis found that most CMV-associated TCR beta chains appeared HLA-restricted, with HLA associations seemingly driven largely by CMV exposure. Most TCR sequences were observed very rarely across donors, whereas some public TCRs were present in many individuals. The classifier was reported to diagnose cytomegalovirus status with high specificity and sensitivity in both the original cohort and the validation cohort. The study gave a list of some 150 TCR beta chains associated with cytomegalovirus. Some IMGT-functional V segments, including TRBV6-2 and TRBV6-3, could not be distinguished by the 87-base-pair reads and were therefore excluded.

Library preparation was by the immunoSEQ multiplex PCR assay. A mixture of 60 forward primers for TCR Vbeta segments and 13 reverse primers for TCR Jbeta segments was used in the multiplex PCR. Amplification of the CDR3 region of rearranged TCR beta genes was performed with a multiplex PCR assay on genomic DNA. Amplified TCR beta libraries were sequenced as 87-base-pair reads on the Illumina HiSeq System. In the authors' own workflow: Across the roughly 600 repertoires, a later analysis counted tens of millions of unique TCR beta chains, around 11 million of which were shared by at least two donors. To remove PCR and sequencing errors, raw reads were error-corrected and collapsed into unique sequences using a nearest-neighbor algorithm that merged closely related sequences. To assign V, D and J gene segments, CDR3 sequences were aligned to IMGT reference sequences. Each retained sequence needed at least a six-nucleotide match to both a V gene segment and a J gene segment. A rearrangement was called productive if the CDR3 had no stop codons and remained in frame with V and J, and every other rearrangement was called non-productive. Following IMGT convention, CDR3 was defined as the stretch from the second conserved V-encoded cysteine up to the conserved J-encoded phenylalanine. The earlier analysis of some 550 of the donors excluded any sequence lacking an unambiguous match to a single V gene segment. In an earlier analysis of several hundred of the donors, a V segment was called functional when productive rearrangements were above 56.7%, and segregating when the standard deviation between donors exceeded 5%. A statistical classification framework was developed to diagnose cytomegalovirus status using the catalog of TCR beta chain sequences. In a later analysis, TCR nucleotide sequences were compared against IMGT/GENE-DB human TR gene sequences so that V and J genes could be assigned. A later analysis assigned CDR3 sequences and most-parsimonious VDJ recombination scenarios with the TCRdist pipeline. In a later analysis, every TCR beta chain was defined by the combination of its CDR3 amino acid sequence and its V-gene family, and reads without a unique V-gene family were dropped. A later analysis removed 592 highly shared, low-generation-probability nucleotide sequences to deal with suspected cross-contamination and a sequencing artifact. In a later analysis, a clonal expansion index for each public chain was calculated from normalized within-repertoire ranks of inferred template counts. Generation probabilities in a later analysis came from a VDJ recombination model fitted to out-of-frame rearrangements, and those results were checked against IGoR. A later analysis scored TCR-TCR, TCR-HLA and TCR-CMV co-occurrence with hypergeometric tests, applying a repertoire-size bias correction to TCR pairs. False discovery rates were estimated in a later analysis by permuting HLA or CMV assignments 20 times. In a later analysis, co-occurring TCRs were grouped with DBSCAN, and TCRdist sequence similarity was added when clustering was performed within HLA-allele-positive subsets. Repertoires with fewer than 30,000 or more than 120,000 public chains, plus five repertoires with anomalous nucleotide sharing, were excluded from co-occurrence clustering. Here the immuneACCESS table is served through TCRdb, limited to in-frame sequences with V and J called. Missing clones are a known gap in these copies; in checked studies unresolved V genes cover under half, and the rest lacks a known reason. For V, J and clone size, that table is used; D and trimming come from the DNA. The sample table contains over 130,000 clones; only one count was recorded for 79% of them. The ten top clones hold 5% to 6.5% of the sample.

The cohort consisted of 666 healthy bone marrow donors. At the time of sampling, all cohort members were nominally healthy, though unrecorded immune exposures were likely present. The donor was CMV seropositive and was included in the group of some 290 seropositive cohort members. A peripheral blood sample was provided by each donor, and peripheral blood mononuclear cells were used for TCR beta sequencing. Genomic DNA extraction from the blood cell samples was performed with the Qiagen DNeasy Blood Extraction Kit. A note on this clone: This receptor's antigen is unknown. The record has no base qualities; no much larger clone is one base away.

The germline V gene encodes CDR1 SNHLY and CDR2 FYNNEI. There are 15 amino acids in the CDR3, from cysteine to phenylalanine inclusive. Kept here is only the CDR3 DNA, which spans 45 bases and is read in frame from base 1. Trimming leaves V shorter by 3 bases and J shorter by 6 bases, with the junction holding 9 bases beyond the gene matches. Sequencing input: PBMCs. This TCR derives from a man aged 50-59 years in good health and CMV-seropositive. The V and J segments used are TRBV2 and TRBJ2-3; TRBD2 aligns with 7 central bases. The CDR3 region has the sequence CASSEFAGVVDTQYF. The sequence in DNA is TGTGCCAGCAGTGAGTTTGCGGGAGTGGTTGATACGCAGTATTTT.